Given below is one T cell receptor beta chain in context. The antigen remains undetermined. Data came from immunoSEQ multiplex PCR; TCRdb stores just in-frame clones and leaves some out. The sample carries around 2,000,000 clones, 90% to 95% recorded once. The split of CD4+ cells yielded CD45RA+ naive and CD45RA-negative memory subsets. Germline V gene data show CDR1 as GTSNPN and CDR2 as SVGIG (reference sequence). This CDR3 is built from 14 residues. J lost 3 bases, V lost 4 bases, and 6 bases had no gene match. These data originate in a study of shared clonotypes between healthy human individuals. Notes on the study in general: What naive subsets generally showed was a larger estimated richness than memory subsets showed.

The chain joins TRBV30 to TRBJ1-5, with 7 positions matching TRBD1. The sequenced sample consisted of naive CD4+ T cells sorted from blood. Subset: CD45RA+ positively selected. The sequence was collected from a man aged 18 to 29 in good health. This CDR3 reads CAWNAGTDNQPQHF. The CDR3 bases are TGTGCCTGGAATGCCGGGACAGACAATCAGCCCCAGCATTTT.